This T cell receptor beta chain was profiled in a study of blood T cell repertoires in COVID-19. Study information: Acute-phase and convalescent COVID-19 samples originated in the United States, Italy and Spain. Sample material is recorded as cDNA or gDNA derived from T cells, B-cell-depleted T cells, or PBMCs.

Authors' data handling: Estimated nucleated cell counts came from reference gene primer amplification. The data were produced by immunoSEQ multiplex PCR, yet TCRdb's version contains in-frame clones alone and is incomplete. V and J calls and clone size are copied from that table; D and trimming were computed from the DNA. The sample lists over 130,000 clones, about 81% occurring once. Sample: peripheral blood. This clonotype originated in a woman of 80 years or more with acute or convalescent COVID-19.

DNA for the CDR3: TGTGCCAGCAGCATTTCGGGGGGAAACACCATATATTTT. This codes for CASSISGGNTIYF. The chain recombines TRBV12-3 or TRBV12-4 with TRBJ1-3; D unresolved. The CDR3 runs to 13 residues. The V and J ends lost 6 bases and 4 bases respectively, with 10 bases between them.